This T cell receptor (beta chain) emerged from a study of blood T cell repertoires in COVID-19. Study-wide background: Samples came from the United States, Italy and Spain, spanning acute and convalescent COVID-19.

V was clipped by 2 bases and J by 6 bases, with 13 bases between them. The CDR3 covers 14 residues. Germline CDR1 and CDR2: MNHEY and SVGEGT. Some clones are missing from TCRdb's copy, which holds only in-frame ones; the method was immunoSEQ multiplex PCR. Of about 140,000 clones listed, approximately 84% were seen once; the top ten hold under 10%. The chain links TRBV6-2 or TRBV6-3 to TRBJ1-2; D unclear. Input material: peripheral blood. The receptor was derived from a woman older than 75 in a cohort sampled during active or convalescent COVID-19. CDR3 sequence (DNA): TGTGCCAGCAGTTACATAGGACGGGGAGATGGCTACACCTTC. This codes for CASSYIGRGDGYTF.